This passage covers 20 T cell receptor beta chains from one sample sequenced in a study of blood T cell repertoires in COVID-19. TCRdb keeps only in-frame clones here, not all; method: immunoSEQ multiplex PCR. The repertoire holds around 170,000 clones, with over 80% as singletons. The sequenced material came from peripheral blood. Receptors were obtained from a woman aged 55-70 years with acute or convalescent COVID-19.

The J gene is TRBJ2-1, the V gene TRBV11-3; tentative D call: TRBD1 (6 bases). Germline CDR1 is SGHNT and CDR2 is YENEEA. CDR3 length: 14 amino acids. V lost 1 base, J lost 3 bases, and 7 bases lay in between. The CDR3 here is CASSLGTVYNEQFF. The CDR3 DNA reads as TGTGCCAGCAGCTTAGGGACAGTCTACAATGAGCAGTTCTTC. The full variable domain, its missing parts supplied by reference TRBV11-3 and TRBJ2-1, is EAGVVQSPRYKIIEKKQPVAFWCNPISGHNTLYWYLQNLGQGPELLIRYENEEAVDDSQLPKDRFSAERLKGVDSTLKIQPAELGDSAVYLCASSLGTVYNEQFFGPGTRLTVL.

The CDR3 protein is CASSPSTGGQETQYF. CDR3 nucleotide sequence: TGTGCCAGTAGTCCCTCCACAGGGGGTCAAGAGACCCAGTACTTC. V usage is TRBV19 and J usage is TRBJ2-5, with 8 bases aligning to TRBD1. Trimming removed 5 bases from V and 2 bases from J; junction bases left unmatched: 7. The length of the CDR3 is 15 residues. The germline gives CDR1 LNHDA, CDR2 SQIVND (reference sequence). The whole variable domain, filled in from reference TRBV19 and TRBJ2-5, reads DGGITQSPKYLFRKEGQNVTLSCEQNLNHDAMYWYRQDPGQGLRLIYYSQIVNDFQKGDIAEGYSVSREKKESFPLTVTSAQKNPTAFYLCASSPSTGGQETQYFGPGTRLLVL.

The chain employs TRBV28 and TRBJ1-5; D may be TRBD1 (5 bases). Trimming stripped 5 bases from V and 0 bases from J, with 14 bases between. CDR3 length equals 16 residues. CDR1 is MDHEN and CDR2 is SYDVKM in the germline V gene. The CDR3 is CASSVGGLYSNQPQHF. The CDR3 nucleotides are TGTGCCAGCAGTGTCGGGGGTCTATATAGCAATCAGCCCCAGCATTTT.

The chain carries TRBV19 and TRBJ2-5, with D possibly TRBD2 on 6 matching bases. The germline V and J ends were trimmed by 6 bases and 9 bases, with 20 bases remaining between them. CDR3 length: 14 amino acids. Per germline, CDR1 LNHDA and CDR2 SQIVND (reference sequence). The CDR3 DNA reads TGTGCCAGTAGGGAGACTAGGTCTGGAGGGGCCCAGTACTTC. This encodes CASRETRSGGAQYF.

The rearrangement uses TRBV5-8 and TRBJ2-3; a possible D gene is TRBD1 (6 bases). Looked up from germline, CDR1 is SGHTS and CDR2 is YDEGEE. The germline V and J ends were trimmed by 0 bases and 4 bases, with 9 bases remaining between them. The CDR3 length is 14 residues. In DNA form, the CDR3 reads TGTGCCAGCAGCTTGGGACAGGCTTCAGATACGCAGTATTTT. It codes for CASSLGQASDTQYF.

This rearrangement joins TRBV28 to TRBJ1-6, with 11 nucleotides matching TRBD1. The CDR3 totals 15 residues. Germline values: CDR1 MDHEN, CDR2 SYDVKM. After removal of 5 bases from V and 8 bases from J, the junction contained 5 bases not matched to a gene. As DNA, the CDR3 is TGTGCCAGCAGTCTCAGGACAGGGGGCCATTCACCCCTCCACTTT. Translating gives CASSLRTGGHSPLHF.

This chain links TRBV11-3 with TRBJ2-3; D may be TRBD2 (6 bases). This CDR3 region has 16 residues. CDR1 and CDR2 from the germline V gene are SGHNT and YENEEA. V was clipped by 5 bases and J by 4 bases, with 19 bases between them. The CDR3 spells CASSSGGAGEADTQYF. The CDR3 coding sequence is TGTGCCAGCAGCAGCGGCGGGGCAGGCGAGGCAGATACGCAGTATTTT. Complete variable domain (other parts from reference TRBV11-3 and TRBJ2-3): EAGVVQSPRYKIIEKKQPVAFWCNPISGHNTLYWYLQNLGQGPELLIRYENEEAVDDSQLPKDRFSAERLKGVDSTLKIQPAELGDSAVYLCASSSGGAGEADTQYFGPGTRLTVL.

This clone was seen a few times. The gene calls are TRBV30 and TRBJ1-1, with 8 bases lining up with TRBD1. Germline lookup yields CDR1 GTSNPN and CDR2 SVGIG (reference sequence). Trimming cost V 2 bases and J 8 bases; bases outside gene matches: 4. The CDR3 sequence is 12 residues long. CDR3 coding DNA: TGTGCCTGGAGTAGGACAGGGCTCGAAGCTTTCTTT. Its translation: CAWSRTGLEAFF.

This clone turned up a few times. The gene calls are TRBV3-1 (or the pseudogene TRBV3-2) and TRBJ1-2; 7 nucleotides match TRBD1. Looked up from germline, CDR1 is LGHDT and CDR2 is YNNKEL (reference sequence). The CDR3 has 14 amino acids. V lost 1 base to trimming and J lost 5 bases; unmatched junction nucleotides: 4. DNA for the CDR3: TGTGCCAGCAGCCAAGTGGGACAGCAATATGGCTACACCTTC. This sequence encodes CASSQVGQQYGYTF.

This rearrangement joins TRBV28 to TRBJ2-5; 9 bases are a match to TRBD2. Germline CDR1 MDHEN, CDR2 SYDVKM. This CDR3 has 14 residues. The V gene end was trimmed by 5 bases and the J gene end by 2 bases; junction bases not matched to a gene: 3. CDR3 loop: CASSAGGPQETQYF. CDR3 bases: TGTGCCAGCAGTGCGGGGGGGCCACAAGAGACCCAGTACTTC.

This chain joins TRBV7-9 and TRBJ1-1; 7 bases match TRBD1. The CDR3 has 14 residues. Germline V gene data show CDR1 as SEHNR and CDR2 as FQNEAQ (reference sequence). Trimming took 3 bases from V and 4 from J; bases not matched to a gene: 5. The CDR3 reads CASSFSDRVTEAFF. The CDR3 region has the DNA TGTGCCAGCAGCTTTTCCGACAGGGTCACTGAAGCTTTCTTT.

This clone showed up just once. This sequence joins TRBV4-2 and TRBJ2-2; TRBD2 matches 11 bases. CDR1 is LGHNA and CDR2 is YNFKEQ in the germline V gene. The V gene end was trimmed by 0 bases and the J gene end by 4 bases; junction bases not matched to a gene: 1. CDR3 length equals 16 residues. The CDR3 spells CASSQDLAGGTGELFF. CDR3 DNA: TGTGCCAGCAGCCAAGATCTAGCGGGGGGCACCGGGGAGCTGTTTTTT.

V usage is TRBV9 and J usage is TRBJ2-7, with TRBD2 identical over 11 bases. The CDR3 totals 14 residues. J was trimmed by 4 bases and V by 5 bases; bases with no gene match: 5. Germline CDR1 reads SGDLS; CDR2 reads YYNGEE. The CDR3 here is CASRLLAGEYEQYF. The CDR3, as DNA: TGTGCCAGCAGATTACTAGCGGGGGAGTACGAGCAGTACTTC.

The chain has TRBV6-6 and TRBJ2-7; 12 nucleotides align to TRBD1. CDR3 length: 16 residues. Trimming took 2 bases from V and 4 from J; bases not matched to a gene: 6. The germline V gene encodes CDR1 MNHNY and CDR2 SVGAGI (reference sequence). The CDR3 sequence is CASSYGEGQGAYEQYF. CDR3 nucleotide sequence: TGTGCCAGCAGTTACGGGGAGGGACAGGGGGCTTACGAGCAGTACTTC.

The V call is TRBV9, the J call TRBJ1-2; D is undetermined. Trimming took 3 bases from V and 4 from J, leaving 13 bases between them. The CDR3 totals 14 residues. CDR1 is SGDLS and CDR2 is YYNGEE in the germline V gene. The CDR3 loop reads CASSATGGSYGYTF. The CDR3 coding sequence is TGTGCCAGCAGCGCCACGGGAGGCAGCTATGGCTACACCTTC.

This rearrangement joins TRBV12-3 or TRBV12-4 to TRBJ1-2; a possible D gene is TRBD1 (6 bases). The V end was cut by 7 bases, the J end by 2 bases, with 11 bases between. The CDR3 has 13 amino acids. The CDR3, as DNA: TGTGCCAGCACCCAGGACAGAAACTATGGCTACACCTTC. Its protein product is CASTQDRNYGYTF.

The chain combines TRBV27 with TRBJ2-1; D uncertain. The length of the CDR3 is 12 residues. Germline-derived CDR1 and CDR2 are MNHEY and SMNVEV (reference sequence). V shed 0 bases and J shed 10 bases, with 7 bases lying between them. The CDR3: CASSLSTGEQFF. CDR3 in DNA: TGTGCCAGCAGTTTATCGACTGGAGAGCAGTTCTTC.

This chain uses TRBV19 with TRBJ2-1; D is ambiguous. The germline CDR1 and CDR2 sequences are LNHDA and SQIVND (reference sequence). Deletions cut 2 bases from V and 3 bases from J, with 11 bases between. This CDR3 spans 15 amino acids. The CDR3, as DNA: TGTGCCAGTAGTATAAAGAGAGTGAGCTACAATGAGCAGTTCTTC. Protein sequence: CASSIKRVSYNEQFF.

V gene TRBV11-2 combines with J gene TRBJ1-4, with 8 bases fitting TRBD1. Germline CDR1 is SGHAT and CDR2 is FQNNGV. J gave up 8 bases and V 1 base, and 12 bases lay outside the gene matches. The CDR3 sequence is 17 residues long. CDR3 coding DNA: TGTGCCAGCAGCTTAGGAGGTCTGGCAGGGGGCTTCGAAAAACTGTTTTTT. It specifies CASSLGGLAGGFEKLFF.

This chain connects TRBV12-3 or TRBV12-4 to TRBJ2-7; the D gene is possibly TRBD1 (6 bases). The CDR3 loop spans 12 amino acids. Trimming stripped 5 bases from V and 6 bases from J, with 11 bases between. The CDR3 region is CASSRDTLEQYF. For the CDR3, the DNA is TGTGCCAGCAGTAGGGACACCCTCGAGCAGTACTTC.